A single sample gave rise to the 12 T cell receptor beta chains below, sequenced in a study of cytomegalovirus exposure and HLA in healthy donors. PCR used 60 Vbeta primers and 13 Jbeta primers. The data were produced by immunoSEQ multiplex PCR, yet TCRdb's version contains in-frame clones alone and is incomplete. The repertoire includes approximately 150,000 clones, around 86% of them detected once, and around 2% sits in the top ten. Material: PBMCs. These receptors were collected from a human donor in good health.

The genes are TRBV5-4 and TRBJ2-1; no firm D call. The germline V gene has CDR1 SGHNT and CDR2 YYREEE (reference sequence). The CDR3 consists of 11 residues. Trimming removed 3 bases from V and 8 bases from J, with 6 bases in between. The CDR3 region has the DNA TGTGCCAGCAGCTATTCAGATGAGCAGTTCTTC. The encoded protein is CASSYSDEQFF.

The rearrangement joins TRBV4-2 to TRBJ2-2; D is uncertain. V was cut by 4 bases and J by 9 bases, with 21 bases left in between. Germline CDR1 reads LGHNA; CDR2 reads YNFKEQ. The CDR3 covers 16 residues. The CDR3 is CASSLRERTDDRELFF. CDR3 in DNA: TGTGCCAGCAGCCTAAGAGAGCGAACCGACGATAGGGAGCTGTTTTTT.

This chain joins TRBV10-3 and TRBJ1-6; TRBD1 is a possible D gene (6 bases). The CDR3 spans 15 residues. Germline V gene data show CDR1 as ENHRY and CDR2 as SYGVKD. Trimming removed 2 bases from V and 7 bases from J, with 12 bases in between. CDR3 bases: TGTGCCATCAGTGAGGGACAGAATGCGAATTCACCCCTCCACTTT. This sequence encodes CAISEGQNANSPLHF.

This clone was observed at least ten times. The J gene is TRBJ1-1, the V gene TRBV7-9, with TRBD1 matching over 7 bases. Germline trimming cut 4 bases from V and 7 bases from J; bases unmatched to any gene: 3. The length of the CDR3 is 12 residues. Germline assignment: CDR1 SEHNR and CDR2 FQNEAQ (reference sequence). Here the CDR3 DNA reads TGTGCCAGCAGCTCGGACAGGCTTGAAGCTTTCTTT. Amino acids: CASSSDRLEAFF.

This rearrangement joins TRBV9 to TRBJ2-1; 8 bases fit TRBD2. The germline V gene has CDR1 SGDLS and CDR2 YYNGEE. The CDR3 spans 19 residues. The J segment lost 0 bases and the V segment lost 2 bases, leaving 13 bases of the junction unmatched. As DNA, the CDR3 is TGTGCCAGCAGCGTGTGGGGAGGGTCGGGGGGGAGCTCCTACAATGAGCAGTTCTTC. This codes for CASSVWGGSGGSSYNEQFF.

The chain employs TRBV4-3 and TRBJ1-5; D unclear. This CDR3 is built from 13 residues. CDR1 and CDR2 from the germline V gene are LGHNA and YSLEER. The V end was cut by 3 bases, the J end by 8 bases, with 11 bases between. The CDR3 DNA sequence: TGCGCCAGCAGCCACTTAGGAGGAGAGCCCCAGCATTTT. This sequence encodes CASSHLGGEPQHF.

This clone was seen a handful of times. The rearrangement uses TRBV4-3 and TRBJ1-1, with 8 bases matching TRBD1. Losses at the gene ends were 0 bases for V and 6 bases for J; bases not matched to a gene: 15. The CDR3 is 18 residues long. Germline CDR1 and CDR2: LGHNA and YSLEER. The CDR3 DNA reads TGCGCCAGCAGCCAAGATCTCCCAGGGGGCCCGGGAAATCCTGAAGCTTTCTTT. This gives the protein CASSQDLPGGPGNPEAFF.

The chain carries TRBV15 and TRBJ2-7; 15 nucleotides align to TRBD2. CDR3 length equals 16 residues. V lost 0 bases to trimming and J lost 4 bases; unmatched junction nucleotides: 1. Germline V CDR1 and CDR2: LNHNV, YYDKDF (reference sequence). The CDR3 sequence is CATSREGLAGGYEQYF. CDR3 in DNA: TGTGCCACCAGCAGAGAAGGACTAGCGGGGGGGTACGAGCAGTACTTC.

This chain uses TRBV2 with TRBJ2-1; maybe TRBD2 (6 bases). The V gene's germline CDR1 is SNHLY and CDR2 FYNNEI. This CDR3 is built from 15 residues. V lost 1 base and J lost 11, with 18 bases in between. CDR3 protein: CASSEEAAGYGKQFF. As DNA, the CDR3 is TGTGCCAGCAGTGAAGAGGCAGCGGGCTACGGTAAGCAGTTCTTC.

This clone appeared a few times. DNA of the CDR3: TGTGCAAGTCGCTTATTGGCCACGGTCAAAAAAGGCGGGTACGAGCAGTACTTC. Translating gives CASRLLATVKKGGYEQYF. The chain links TRBV12-2 to TRBJ2-5; the table's D gene call, TRBD2, was not cross checked with the DNA. The tail of the sequence fits TRBJ2-7 better, so the J call may be wrong. TRBV12-2 is noted as a pseudogene. The CDR3 spans 18 residues.

This clone was seen a handful of times. The DNA of the CDR3 is TGTGCCAGCAGCTTAGTTGGAACGGGGGAAGAGACCCAGTACTTC. This translates into CASSLVGTGEETQYF. The chain employs TRBV7-9 and TRBJ2-5, with D perhaps TRBD2 (6 bases). CDR1 is SEHNR, CDR2 FQNEAQ, per germline (reference sequence). The CDR3 is made up of 15 amino acids. The germline V and J ends were trimmed by 1 base and 3 bases, with 12 bases remaining between them.

The V and J genes are TRBV4-1 and TRBJ2-5, with 9 bases matching TRBD2. The DNA end favors TRBJ2-7, so the J call may be wrong. The V gene's germline CDR1 is MGHRA and CDR2 YSYEKL. The CDR3 runs to 15 residues. CDR3 nucleotide sequence: TGCGCCAGCAGCCTCAGACTAGCGGAGATCTACGAGCAGTACTTC. As protein: CASSLRLAEIYEQYF.